This T cell receptor (beta chain) was found in a study of cytomegalovirus exposure and HLA in healthy donors. The CDR3 totals 13 residues. The germline V gene encodes CDR1 MNHEY and CDR2 SMNVEV (reference sequence). V was clipped by 8 bases and J by 0 bases, with 10 bases between them. Findings and caveats of the study: What a later analysis showed was that several of the most significant clusters appeared linked to common viral pathogens.

Concerning this clone itself: Its antigen is unidentified.

Amplification used 60 Vbeta primers and 13 Jbeta primers. Assay used: immunoSEQ multiplex PCR; TCRdb lists only in-frame clones, some missing. The sample has 150,000 to 200,000 clones, 80% to 85% seen once; the top ten hold about 2%. V usage is TRBV27 and J usage is TRBJ1-2; D may be TRBD1 (5 bases). The clonotype was recovered from a male donor in good health and CMV-seronegative. The sample was PBMCs. CDR3 nucleotide sequence: TGTGCCAGCGCTCGGGGGTCTAACTATGGCTACACCTTC. Its protein product is CASARGSNYGYTF.